This T cell receptor (beta chain) was recorded in a study of patients and donors after allogeneic stem cell transplantation. This clonotype appeared a single time. Each CDR3 protein gets one entry after TCRdb re-called the RT-PCR reads with MiXCR. The data show about 100,000 distinct CDR3 sequences, around 36% seen once. This sequence originates from a human donor who was either an allogeneic HSCT recipient or a stem cell or donor lymphocyte infusion donor (not recorded which). It is not recorded whose cells these are; they may come from a transplant donor. The sample consisted of blood, either unsorted or a sorted T cell fraction (not recorded which).

The CDR3 nucleotides are TGCGCCAGCAGCCTGGACAGTGGTGAGCAGTTCTTC. Translating gives CASSLDSGEQFF. The rearrangement joins TRBV5-1 to TRBJ2-1; D perhaps matches TRBD1 (6 bases). The CDR3 totals 12 residues. The V gene lost 4 bases and the J gene lost 9 bases, with 11 bases spanning the gap. Germline values: CDR1 SGHRS, CDR2 YFSETQ.